Below, 26 T cell receptor beta chains from the same sample are listed, as sequenced in a study of blood T cell repertoires in COVID-19. Profiling relied on immunoSEQ multiplex PCR, and the TCRdb table lists in-frame clones only, not all of them. In the table there are around 280,000 clones, around 89% of which are singletons. Sequencing was performed on PBMCs or T cells enriched from blood (not recorded which). The receptors stem from a woman in her late teens or twenties with acute COVID-19.

The chain links TRBV29-1 to TRBJ2-3, with a possible D match to TRBD2 (5 bases). V shed 4 bases and J shed 3 bases, with 11 bases lying between them. This CDR3 contains 13 residues. Germline assignment: CDR1 SQVTM and CDR2 ANQGSEA. The chain's CDR3 is CSVGGRGTDTQYF. The CDR3 nucleotides are TGCAGCGTTGGTGGGAGAGGTACAGATACGCAGTATTTT.

This chain links TRBV3-1 (or the pseudogene TRBV3-2) with TRBJ2-3, with D tentatively TRBD2 (7 bases). Trimming removed 4 bases from V and 3 bases from J, with 17 bases in between. Germline CDR1 LGHDT, CDR2 YNNKEL (reference sequence). The CDR3 runs 16 residues. CDR3 DNA: TGTGCCAGCAGCCGCCTAGGGGGAGGGCCGACAGATACGCAGTATTTT. This sequence encodes CASSRLGGGPTDTQYF.

The chain has TRBV3-1 (or the pseudogene TRBV3-2) and TRBJ2-1, with 11 nucleotides matching TRBD2. CDR1 is LGHDT and CDR2 is YNNKEL in the germline V gene (reference sequence). V gave up 1 base and J gave up 6 bases; unmatched junction bases: 8. This CDR3 contains 17 residues. CDR3 sequence reads: CASSQGFTSGSSNEQFF. CDR3 nucleotides: TGTGCCAGCAGCCAAGGGTTCACTAGCGGGAGCTCCAATGAGCAGTTCTTC.

In regard to this clone: At the DNA level, this CDR3 is encoded by other sequences in the same sample as well. The V call is TRBV4-3, the J call TRBJ1-2; TRBD1 is a possible D gene (6 bases). The CDR3 extends over 14 amino acids. V lost 3 bases and J 4 bases, leaving 12 bases between the germline ends. Per germline, CDR1 LGHNA and CDR2 YSLEER. For the CDR3, the DNA is TGCGCCAGCAGCCAGGCGGGGGGCGTCTATGGCTACACCTTC. Amino acid sequence: CASSQAGGVYGYTF.

The chain couples TRBV15 to TRBJ2-1, with TRBD2 identical over 9 bases. V was pared by 0 bases and J by 5 bases, with 20 bases of the junction left unmatched. CDR1 and CDR2 (germline): LNHNV, YYDKDF (reference sequence). This CDR3 region has 21 residues. The CDR3 region is CATSRDPQPSPEREVNNEQFF. The CDR3, as DNA: TGTGCCACCAGCAGAGACCCCCAGCCCTCGCCTGAGCGGGAGGTCAACAATGAGCAGTTCTTC.

This chain connects TRBV7-3 to TRBJ2-3; 7 positions match TRBD2. V lost 1 base, J lost 1 base, and 5 bases stayed unmatched. The CDR3 spans 16 residues. Looked up from germline, CDR1 is SGHTA and CDR2 is FQGTGA. The CDR3 loop reads CASSLKWAGGTDTQYF. The CDR3, as DNA: TGTGCCAGCAGCTTAAAGTGGGCGGGAGGCACAGATACGCAGTATTTT.

In this sample, this clone turned up once. This chain joins TRBV10-3 and TRBJ2-6, with D possibly being TRBD1 (5 bases). CDR3 size: 14 residues. CDR1 is ENHRY and CDR2 is SYGVKD in the germline V gene. The V and J ends lost 10 bases and 1 base respectively, with 11 bases between them. The CDR3 coding sequence is TGTGCCACCCACAGGCTATCTGGGGCCAACGTCCTGACTTTC. Its translation: CATHRLSGANVLTF.

This clone was picked up a small number of times. The chain couples TRBV4-3 to TRBJ1-2; 9 bases align to TRBD1. The CDR3 sequence is 16 residues long. Trimming cost V 1 base and J 2 bases; bases outside gene matches: 5. CDR1 and CDR2 from the germline V gene are LGHNA and YSLEER. The CDR3 region has the DNA TGCGCCAGCAGCCAAGGTGCGGGGACAGGGAACTATGGCTACACCTTC. It translates to CASSQGAGTGNYGYTF.

The rearrangement uses TRBV7-3 and TRBJ1-5; 7 positions match TRBD1. CDR1 is SGHTA, CDR2 FQGTGA, per germline. This CDR3 comprises 18 residues. V lost 5 bases to trimming and J lost 0 bases; unmatched junction nucleotides: 13. Here the CDR3 reads CASSRDRELIYSNQPQHF. CDR3 DNA sequence: TGTGCCAGCAGCCGCGACAGGGAGCTAATATATAGCAATCAGCCCCAGCATTTT.

This clone came up once. This rearrangement joins TRBV4-3 to TRBJ2-3, with D possibly TRBD2 on 6 matching bases. Germline V gene sequence: CDR1 LGHNA, CDR2 YSLEER. Trimming took off 4 bases at V and 3 bases at J, with 14 bases between the two ends. The CDR3 contains 15 residues. The CDR3 spells CASSLWGRGTDTQYF. The CDR3 DNA is TGCGCCAGCAGCCTCTGGGGCCGGGGGACAGATACGCAGTATTTT.

This rearrangement joins TRBV9 to TRBJ2-5; D possibly corresponds to TRBD1 (5 bases). Germline assignment: CDR1 SGDLS and CDR2 YYNGEE. V lost 0 bases and J lost 5, with 14 bases in between. The CDR3 sequence is 15 residues long. The CDR3 nucleotides read TGTGCCAGCAGCGTAGCTCAGGGAAGGTTCGAGACCCAGTACTTC. Translated: CASSVAQGRFETQYF.

This clone was detected only once. V is TRBV11-2 and J is TRBJ1-4; 7 bases line up with TRBD1. The CDR3 has 15 amino acids. Trimming cost V 1 base and J 9 bases; bases outside gene matches: 8. CDR1 SGHAT and CDR2 FQNNGV come from the germline V gene. The DNA of the CDR3 is TGTGCCAGCAGCTTAGTTCGGGACAGTAGCAAAAAACTGTTTTTT. Protein sequence: CASSLVRDSSKKLFF.

The rearrangement links TRBV27 to TRBJ2-1, with D perhaps TRBD1 (5 bases). This CDR3 spans 13 amino acids. Germline V gives CDR1 MNHEY, CDR2 SMNVEV (reference sequence). Trimming pared 4 bases from V and 8 bases from J, leaving 12 bases between. CDR3 DNA: TGTGCCAGCAGTTCCAGGGTTGTGGATGAGCAGTTCTTC. Translating gives CASSSRVVDEQFF.

CDR3 sequence (DNA): TGTGCCAGCAGTTTTTTTGGTAGGGGGCGCACGGGAGAAGCTTTCTTT. This translates into CASSFFGRGRTGEAFF. The chain links TRBV28 to TRBJ1-1; 7 bases are a match to TRBD1. The CDR3 has 16 residues. After removal of 3 bases from V and 8 bases from J, the junction contained 15 bases not matched to a gene. Germline CDR1 reads MDHEN; CDR2 reads SYDVKM.

The chain recombines TRBV2 with TRBJ2-1, with 10 bases matching TRBD1. The CDR3 consists of 17 residues. Germline V lookup: CDR1 SNHLY, CDR2 FYNNEI. The ends lost 8 bases at V and 0 bases at J; junction bases unmatched: 10. The DNA for the CDR3 is TGTGCCAGCCAAGACAGGGGGCCATATAGCTCCTACAATGAGCAGTTCTTC. This sequence encodes CASQDRGPYSSYNEQFF.

CDR3 sequence: CASSQGAGGLIYEQYF. CDR3 DNA: TGTGCCAGCAGCCAAGGAGCGGGAGGCCTGATATACGAGCAGTACTTC. The rearrangement joins TRBV3-1 (or the pseudogene TRBV3-2) to TRBJ2-7; 9 positions agree with TRBD2. This CDR3 spans 16 amino acids. CDR1 is LGHDT and CDR2 is YNNKEL in the germline V gene (reference sequence). Unmatched junction bases numbered 8, after V lost 1 base and J lost 4 bases.

This clone was seen once. The chain uses TRBV6-2 or TRBV6-3 and TRBJ1-2; D not certain. The germline V gene encodes CDR1 MNHEY and CDR2 SVGEGT. There are 14 residues in the CDR3. Trimming removed 0 bases from V and 2 bases from J, with 7 bases in between. CDR3: CASSYSNGNYGYTF. The CDR3 DNA follows: TGTGCCAGCAGTTACTCGAACGGGAACTATGGCTACACCTTC.

The chain carries TRBV10-3 and TRBJ2-7; D is possibly TRBD2 (5 bases). CDR1 is ENHRY and CDR2 is SYGVKD in the germline V gene. The CDR3 covers 13 residues. Trimming stripped 10 bases from V and 1 base from J, with 14 bases between. The CDR3 is CASRGRLSYEQYF. The CDR3 nucleotides read TGTGCCAGTCGAGGGCGTTTATCCTACGAGCAGTACTTC.

This chain links TRBV18 with TRBJ1-1; tentative D call: TRBD1 (6 bases). CDR3 length: 13 amino acids. Trimming pared 6 bases from V and 6 bases from J, leaving 14 bases between. The germline gives CDR1 KGHSH, CDR2 LQKENI. The DNA for the CDR3 is TGTGCCAGCTCTGCGGGAGGGGGGTCTGAAGCTTTCTTT. Translation: CASSAGGGSEAFF.

This chain joins TRBV5-4 and TRBJ2-3; a possible D gene is TRBD2 (6 bases). CDR3 size: 17 residues. V lost 4 bases to trimming and J lost 4 bases, with 22 bases between them. Germline V lookup: CDR1 SGHNT, CDR2 YYREEE (reference sequence). The DNA for the CDR3 is TGTGCCAGCAGCACCCTCGTGGCGGGGCCCGCGGCAGATACGCAGTATTTT. Its protein product is CASSTLVAGPAADTQYF.

The chain has TRBV3-1 (or the pseudogene TRBV3-2) and TRBJ2-7; 11 positions agree with TRBD1. V was clipped by 4 bases and J by 0 bases; unmatched bases: 5. The CDR3 spans 16 residues. The germline gives CDR1 LGHDT, CDR2 YNNKEL (reference sequence). The CDR3 protein is CASSPDRGLPSYEQYF. The CDR3 nucleotides read TGTGCCAGCAGCCCGGACAGGGGGCTACCCTCCTACGAGCAGTACTTC.

V is TRBV11-2 and J is TRBJ2-5, with 12 bases matching TRBD2. The CDR3 covers 16 residues. Germline loops: CDR1 SGHAT, CDR2 FQNNGV. After removal of 5 bases from V and 1 base from J, the junction contained 5 bases not matched to a gene. The DNA of the CDR3 is TGTGCCAGCAGCGGCGGGACTAGCGGGCTCCAAGAGACCCAGTACTTC. This translates into CASSGGTSGLQETQYF. Together with reference TRBV11-2 and TRBJ2-5, the CDR3 gives the full variable domain: EAGVAQSPRYKIIEKRQSVAFWCNPISGHATLYWYQQILGQGPKLLIQFQNNGVVDDSQLPKDRFSAERLKGVDSTLKIQPAKLEDSAVYLCASSGGTSGLQETQYFGPGTRLLVL.

The V call is TRBV28, the J call TRBJ1-1, with no clear D. Trimming stripped 7 bases from V and 3 bases from J, with 18 bases between. Germline V gene data show CDR1 as MDHEN and CDR2 as SYDVKM. CDR3 length equals 15 residues. The CDR3 loop is CASTPARGGYTEAFF. CDR3 bases: TGTGCCAGCACCCCTGCCCGGGGAGGGTACACTGAAGCTTTCTTT.

The rearrangement uses TRBV24-1 and TRBJ2-1; tentatively, D is TRBD2 (6 bases). Germline V gene sequence: CDR1 KGHDR, CDR2 SFDVKD. The CDR3 covers 12 residues. Trimming removed 4 bases from V and 8 bases from J, with 8 bases in between. The CDR3 DNA reads TGTGCCACCAGTGACAGGAGGGATGAGCAGTTCTTC. This codes for CATSDRRDEQFF.

The V and J genes are TRBV19 and TRBJ1-1; tentative D call: TRBD1 (5 bases). V gave up 6 bases and J gave up 5 bases, with 13 bases separating them. The CDR3 length is 13 residues. Germline CDR1 reads LNHDA; CDR2 reads SQIVND (reference sequence). The CDR3 loop reads CASRIWTSTEAFF. DNA for the CDR3: TGTGCCAGTAGGATCTGGACATCAACTGAAGCTTTCTTT.

V and J are TRBV27 and TRBJ2-7; no clear D. Germline CDR1 MNHEY, CDR2 SMNVEV (reference sequence). Trimming pared 4 bases from V and 2 bases from J, leaving 12 bases between. The CDR3 spans 14 residues. CDR3 in DNA: TGTGCCAGCAGTTCCCCCCGCCGGGCCTACGAGCAGTACTTC. Translating it yields CASSSPRRAYEQYF.